This T cell receptor beta chain was recovered during a study of blood T cell repertoires in COVID-19. At the level of the study: T cells, B-cell-depleted T cells, or PBMCs supplied cDNA or gDNA.

The V segment lost 1 base and the J segment 3 bases; nucleotides outside the gene matches: 16. Per germline, CDR1 SEHNR and CDR2 FQNEAQ (reference sequence). The CDR3 consists of 19 residues. The method was immunoSEQ multiplex PCR; TCRdb's version includes in-frame clones alone and lacks a portion of them. The sample yields fewer than 350,000 clones, around nine tenths seen once. The chain uses TRBV7-9 and TRBJ2-7; TRBD1 agrees at 9 bases. This sequence was found in a woman in her twenties or thirties who had been exposed to COVID-19. The sequenced sample consisted of PBMCs or T cells enriched from blood (not recorded which). CDR3: CASSLVGGTGTPDRYEQYF. In DNA form, the CDR3 reads TGTGCCAGCAGCTTAGTCGGTGGGACAGGGACCCCCGACCGCTACGAGCAGTACTTC.